This TCR beta chain came from a study of regulatory T cells in long-lasting Graves disease. Study at large: Graves' patients, diagnosed recently, had received antithyroid drugs under 3 months. Study results and caveats: There were preferences for TRBV28, TRBJ1-2 and TRBJ2-5 in persistent disease.

This clonotype was found many times. What it binds is unknown. Sequencing libraries for TCR beta were prepared with iRepertoire HTBI primers and Arm-PCR of CDR3 regions. TCRdb fed the multiplex PCR reads into MiXCR, producing one record per CDR3 protein. Of about 420,000 distinct CDR3 sequences in the sample, about 16% were seen once. Time point meaning: newly diagnosed GD, antithyroid drugs for less than 3 months. RNA extracted from PBMCs served as the sequencing template. The authors diagnosed Graves' disease using American Thyroid Association guidelines. Germline CDR1 MGHDK, CDR2 SYGVNS. This CDR3 is 16 amino acids long. Trimming took off 3 bases at V and 9 bases at J, with 18 bases between the two ends. These data are also associated with another study on T cells in Graves' hyperthyroidism and ophthalmopathy.

The sample consisted of peripheral blood mononuclear cells (PBMCs), taken at new diagnosis, from a patient treated with antithyroid drugs. This TCR was recovered from a woman between 18 and 30 years old with Graves disease. The chain recombines TRBV25-1 with TRBJ1-6, with a possible D match to TRBD1 (6 bases). CDR3 DNA sequence: TGTGCCAGCAGTGATGGACAGTATAGGAGGCCTTCACCCCTCCACTTT. Its protein product is CASSDGQYRRPSPLHF.